Presented here are 9 T cell receptor beta chains from one specimen sequenced in a study of regulatory T cells in long-lasting Graves disease (dated by TCRdb to about 2021). Interpreted using the paper, the time point label stands for: newly diagnosed GD, antithyroid drugs for less than 3 months. For both TCR sequencing and RNA sequencing, RNA was extracted from PBMCs using TRIzol. The library came from multiplex PCR. Instrument used: Illumina HiSeq 4000. CDR3 regions were amplified by Arm-PCR with iRepertoire HTBI primers to construct TCR beta libraries. TCRdb took the public reads, trimmed them with fastp at Q25, ran MiXCR for clone calling and kept in-frame beta chains. Each record represents a unique CDR3 protein, reported with the most common genes and DNA among its rows. A total of about 540,000 distinct CDR3 sequences appear in this sample, less than 15% of them only once. The ten most abundant clones make up under 10% of the sample.

A further study also used this sample, focusing on T cells in Graves' hyperthyroidism and ophthalmopathy.

The input for sequencing was peripheral blood mononuclear cells (PBMCs), taken at new diagnosis, from a patient treated with antithyroid drugs. Every receptor here comes from a man between 25 and 39 years old with Graves disease. Donor details come from another sample of the same person, matched by shared clones.

There are many counts of this clonotype. The rearrangement links TRBV10-2 to TRBJ1-2, with 7 bases fitting TRBD1. Germline V gives CDR1 WSHSY, CDR2 SAAADI. This CDR3 comprises 14 residues. Losses at the gene ends were 7 bases for V and 4 bases for J; bases not matched to a gene: 9. This chain's CDR3 is CASNDRGRGYGYTF. The CDR3 DNA sequence: TGCGCCAGCAATGATAGGGGGCGCGGCTATGGCTACACCTTC.

This clonotype has at least ten counts. The chain uses TRBV29-1 and TRBJ1-1; no definite D call. Between the trimmed V and J ends, which lost 4 bases and 4 bases, there was a span of 13 bases. This CDR3 contains 13 residues. CDR1 and CDR2 (germline): SQVTM, ANQGSEA. CDR3 coding DNA: TGCAGCGTTGGGCGGATCCCGGGCACTGAAGCTTTCTTT. Its protein product is CSVGRIPGTEAFF.

The V call is TRBV4-1, the J call TRBJ2-5, with 10 bases matching TRBD2. The V and J ends lost 1 base and 0 bases, in that order; junction bases with no gene match: 8. This CDR3 is 18 amino acids long. Germline V gene lookup returns CDR1 MGHRA and CDR2 YSYEKL. The CDR3 here is CASSQGHTSGTYQETQYF. CDR3 nucleotide sequence: TGCGCCAGCAGCCAAGGTCACACTAGCGGGACGTACCAAGAGACCCAGTACTTC.

This clonotype was detected a few times. This sequence joins TRBV3-1 and TRBJ2-7; D not certain. This CDR3 comprises 13 residues. Per the germline V gene, CDR1 is LGHDT and CDR2 is YNNKEL (reference sequence). With 4 bases removed from V and 0 bases from J, the gap between germline ends came to 7 bases. The CDR3 nucleotides read TGTGCCAGCAGCCCCGAGCCCTCCTACGAGCAGTACTTC. Its protein is CASSPEPSYEQYF.

As concerns this clonotype: One junction end does not reproduce the germline sequence, and a read error may be involved. The V call is TRBV6-9, the J call TRBJ1-1; D not resolved. Germline V lookup: CDR1 MNHGY, CDR2 SVAAGI. The CDR3 loop spans 15 amino acids. The CDR3 sequence: CAGSYEGRANTEAFF. In DNA, the CDR3 is TGTGCCGGCAGTTACGAAGGACGGGCTAACACTGAAGCTTTCTTT.

CDR3 sequence reads: CASSLSPGGELFF. The CDR3, as DNA: TGTGCCAGCAGTTTATCTCCGGGAGGGGAGCTGTTTTTT. V usage is TRBV12-3 or TRBV12-4 and J usage is TRBJ2-2, with D tentatively TRBD2 (5 bases). Trimming shortened V by 2 bases and J by 8 bases, and 9 bases separated the two germline ends. This CDR3 comprises 13 residues.

This clonotype came up a few times. The V call is TRBV20-1, the J call TRBJ1-4; D not certain. The germline gives CDR1 DFQATT, CDR2 SNEGSKA (reference sequence). This CDR3 region has 15 residues. Trimming took off 6 bases at V and 4 bases at J, with 18 bases between the two ends. The CDR3 DNA reads as TGCAGTGCCGGAAAAAACCGGGCCTTTAATGAAAAACTGTTTTTT. This encodes CSAGKNRAFNEKLFF.

This clonotype was recorded many times. A far larger clone differs by one base, so this is likely a read error. The genes are TRBV11-2 and TRBJ2-7; D not resolved. From germline, CDR1 is SGHAT and CDR2 FQNNGV. This CDR3 is 12 amino acids long. Trimming cost V 3 bases and J 7 bases, with 10 bases left between them. CDR3 protein: CASSFIVNEQYF. DNA for the CDR3: TGTGCCAGCAGCTTCATAGTGAATGAGCAGTACTTC.

This clonotype was recorded at least ten times. The chain links TRBV5-6 to TRBJ1-1; no definite D call. Per the germline V gene, CDR1 is SGHDT and CDR2 is YYEEEE. Trimming removed 0 bases from V and 0 bases from J, with 9 bases in between. This CDR3 is built from 15 residues. The CDR3 sequence: CASSLARQMNTEAFF. CDR3 nucleotide sequence: TGTGCCAGCAGCTTGGCCCGGCAGATGAACACTGAAGCTTTCTTT.